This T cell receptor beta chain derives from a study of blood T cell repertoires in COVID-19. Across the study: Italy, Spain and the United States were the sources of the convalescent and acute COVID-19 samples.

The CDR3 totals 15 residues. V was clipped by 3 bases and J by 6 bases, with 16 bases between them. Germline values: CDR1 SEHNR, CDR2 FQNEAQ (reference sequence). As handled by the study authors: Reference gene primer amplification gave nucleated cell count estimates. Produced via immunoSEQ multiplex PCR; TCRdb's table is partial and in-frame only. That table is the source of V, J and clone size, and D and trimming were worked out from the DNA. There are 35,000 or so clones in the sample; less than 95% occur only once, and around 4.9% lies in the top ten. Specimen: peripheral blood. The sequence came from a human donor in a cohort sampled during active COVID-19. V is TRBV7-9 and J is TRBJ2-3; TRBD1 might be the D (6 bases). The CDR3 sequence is CASSFRSPRGDTQYF. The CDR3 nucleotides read TGTGCCAGCAGCTTCCGGAGCCCGAGGGGGGATACGCAGTATTTT.